This T cell receptor (beta chain) was captured by sequencing in a study of beta chain features in type 1 diabetes. General observations from the study: Moderate yet significant TCRB CDR3 shortening was seen in Type 1 diabetes patients in all four CD4+ subsets.

Expressed TCRB transcripts were sequenced because the entire RNA isolate underwent reverse transcription. Produced via immunoSEQ multiplex PCR; TCRdb's table is partial and in-frame only. The sample lists roughly 260,000 clones, roughly 22% occurring once. The V gene end was trimmed by 4 bases and the J gene end by 6 bases; junction bases not matched to a gene: 8. This CDR3 contains 15 residues. CDR1 is KGHSH, CDR2 LQKENI, per germline. As for this clone: What it recognizes is unknown.

The sample taken for sequencing was naive CD4+ T cells from blood. The sequence derives from a woman aged 40 to 50 with type 1 diabetes. The chain carries TRBV18 and TRBJ1-5, with 8 bases identical to TRBD1. Here the CDR3 DNA reads TGTGCCAGCTCACTCACACAGGGGGAAGGTCAGCCCCAGCATTTT. The encoded protein is CASSLTQGEGQPQHF.